This TCR beta chain was documented in a study of T cells in Graves' hyperthyroidism and ophthalmopathy. RNA transcripts were the template for amplifying TCR beta CDR3 regions. Primed by the HTBI set, a first-round RT-PCR was run on the TCR CDR3. TCRdb itself ran the multiplex PCR reads through MiXCR, one entry per CDR3 protein. The sample lists about 160,000 distinct CDR3 sequences; 9.4% were seen once. Diagnosis of hyperthyroidism was new in patients aged 18 to 65, and its duration was under 2 months. Cells are PBMCs isolated from roughly 9.3 ml of fresh blood. The CDR3 is 16 residues long. Germline CDR1 is MNHNS and CDR2 is SASEGT. Trimming at V came to 1 base and at J to 5 bases, leaving 4 bases not matched to a gene. This clonotype was recorded at least ten times.

The sequence came from a woman younger than 35 with Graves' hyperthyroidism that later progressed to Graves' ophthalmopathy. This chain links TRBV6-1 with TRBJ1-4; 10 nucleotides match TRBD1. The sequenced material came from blood. CDR3 sequence: CASSEGGQGRNEKLFF. The CDR3 bases are TGTGCCAGCAGTGAAGGGGGACAGGGGAGAAATGAAAAACTGTTTTTT.